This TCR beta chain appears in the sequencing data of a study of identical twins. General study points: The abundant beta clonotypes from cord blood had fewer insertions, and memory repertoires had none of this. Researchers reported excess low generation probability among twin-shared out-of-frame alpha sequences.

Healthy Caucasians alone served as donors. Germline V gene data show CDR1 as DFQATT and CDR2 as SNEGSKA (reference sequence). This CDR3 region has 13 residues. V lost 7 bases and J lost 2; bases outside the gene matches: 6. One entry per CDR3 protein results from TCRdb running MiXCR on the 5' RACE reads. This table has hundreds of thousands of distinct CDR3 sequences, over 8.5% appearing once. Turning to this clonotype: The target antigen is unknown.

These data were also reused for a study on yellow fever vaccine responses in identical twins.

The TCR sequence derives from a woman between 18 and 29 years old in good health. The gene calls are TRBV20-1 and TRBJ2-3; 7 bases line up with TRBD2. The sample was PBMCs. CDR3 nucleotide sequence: TGCAGTGTCCCTAGCGGCAACACAGATACGCAGTATTTT. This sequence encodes CSVPSGNTDTQYF.